These T cell receptor beta chains were read from a single sample in a study of cytomegalovirus exposure and HLA in healthy donors. Produced via immunoSEQ multiplex PCR; TCRdb's table is partial and in-frame only. The data contain 75,000 to 90,000 clones, 70% to 80% of them seen just once; the ten biggest clones take up 20% to 25%. Sequenced sample: PBMCs. The receptors originated from a young man in good health and CMV-seropositive. Each CDR3 is given with its conserved first and last residue. A D gene is named only where the DNA matches it firmly. Size is stated for part of the rows, as once, few or many counts, or as a class when the clone is expanded.

d_call,clone_size,j_call,v_call,cdr3_nt,cdr3_aa
TRBD1,NA,TRBJ2-7,TRBV4-1,TGCGCCAGCAGCCAAGAGACCGCGGGACAGGGGGACGAGCAGTACTTC,CASSQETAGQGDEQYF
NA,NA,TRBJ1-5,TRBV6-6,TGTGCCAGCAGTCTAGGGGGAAGCAATCAGCCCCAGCATTTT,CASSLGGSNQPQHF
NA,NA,TRBJ1-1,TRBV19,TGTGCCAGTAGGGCGGGGAGAGAAGGTTCTGAAGCTTTCTTT,CASRAGREGSEAFF
NA,NA,TRBJ2-6,TRBV4-2,TGTGCCAGCAGCCAAGATCGGGGGACTGGGGCCAACGTCCTGACTTTC,CASSQDRGTGANVLTF
NA,once,TRBJ1-1,TRBV28,TGTGCCAGCAGCCCTACGAGGGCCCTGAACACTGAAGCTTTCTTT,CASSPTRALNTEAFF
TRBD2,NA,TRBJ2-7,TRBV5-1,TGCGCCAGCAGCTTGGCACTAGCGGGCGGAATGAGCGAGCAGTACTTC,CASSLALAGGMSEQYF
TRBD1,few,TRBJ1-1,TRBV5-1,TGCGCCAGCAGACCTGGGACAGGGCAAACTGAAGCTTTCTTT,CASRPGTGQTEAFF
TRBD2,once,TRBJ2-1,TRBV2,TGTGCCAGCAGTCGCCCCCGAGGACTAGCGGGGACCCGCTCCTACAATGAGCAGTTCTTC,CASSRPRGLAGTRSYNEQFF
TRBD2,NA,TRBJ2-2,TRBV4-1,TGCGCCAGCAGCCAGCTAGCGGAGCCACCCACCGGGGAGCTGTTTTTT,CASSQLAEPPTGELFF
TRBD1,NA,TRBJ1-4,TRBV5-1,TGCGCCAGCAGGGCCGGGACAGTAAATGAAAAACTGTTTTTT,CASRAGTVNEKLFF
TRBD1,NA,TRBJ1-1,TRBV5-6,TGTGCCAGCAGCTTGGTGGGACAGGGGGCAGGAGCTTTCTTT,CASSLVGQGAGAFF
NA,once,TRBJ2-5,TRBV10-3,TGTGCCATCAGTCGGAGGAGGGAAGAGACCCAGTACTTC,CAISRRREETQYF
TRBD2,NA,TRBJ2-7,TRBV7-2,TGTGCCAGCAGCTTAGAGTTACCGGGACTAGTAGTCTACGAGCAGTACTTC,CASSLELPGLVVYEQYF
NA,NA,TRBJ1-1,TRBV4-2,TGTGCCAGCAGCCAAGATCGCGGGCGCGACACTGAAGCTTTCTTT,CASSQDRGRDTEAFF
NA,NA,TRBJ2-7,TRBV6-5,TGTGCCAGCAGTCACCGGTACGAGCAGTACTTC,CASSHRYEQYF
NA,NA,TRBJ2-3,TRBV30,TGTGCCTGGAGTGTACTCGGGACAGATACGCAGTATTTT,CAWSVLGTDTQYF
TRBD1,few,TRBJ2-3,TRBV7-3,TGTGCCAGCAGCCCGACAGGGGGCACAGATACGCAGTATTTT,CASSPTGGTDTQYF
NA,NA,TRBJ2-3,TRBV7-8,TGTGCCAGCAGGGGGGCTTACCCCAACACAGATACGCAGTATTTT,CASRGAYPNTDTQYF
TRBD1,NA,TRBJ1-1,TRBV9,TGTGCCAGCAGCGTAACACAGGGGGGAGAAACTGAAGCTTTCTTT,CASSVTQGGETEAFF
NA,NA,TRBJ2-5,TRBV20-1,TGCAGTGCAGGGAGGGAGACCCAGTACTTC,CSAGRETQYF
TRBD1,few,TRBJ2-7,TRBV28,TGTGCCAGCAGTACTCCGGGACAGAAAATTTCCTACGAGCAGTACTTC,CASSTPGQKISYEQYF
NA,NA,TRBJ1-3,TRBV5-1,TGCGCCAGCGGGGAGGGCATAGATGGAAACACCATATATTTT,CASGEGIDGNTIYF
NA,few,TRBJ1-4,TRBV9,TGTGCCAGCAGCGCCGGGTCCGGCGGCGATGAAAAACTGTTTTTT,CASSAGSGGDEKLFF
TRBD1,NA,TRBJ1-1,TRBV27,TGTGCCAGCAGTTTATACGGGACAGGCTCGAGCACTGAAGCTTTCTTT,CASSLYGTGSSTEAFF
NA,NA,TRBJ2-7,TRBV9,TGTGCCAGCAGCGTAGTAATCACTAGCCCTTCGTTTTGCGAGCAGTACTTC,CASSVVITSPSFCEQYF
NA,NA,TRBJ1-1,TRBV6-5,TGTGCCAGCAGTTTCGACATGAGTTATGAAGCTTTCTTT,CASSFDMSYEAFF
TRBD1,few,TRBJ1-2,TRBV5-1,TGCGCCAGCAGTTTGGTTGCACAGGGGGATGGCTACACCTTC,CASSLVAQGDGYTF
TRBD1,NA,TRBJ2-3,TRBV5-1,TGCGCCAGCAGCTTGGGTAGCAGAGACCCGACAGGGGTTACGCAGTATTTT,CASSLGSRDPTGVTQYF
NA,NA,TRBJ2-7,TRBV20-1,TGCAGTGGGTGCGGTTACGAGCAGTACTTC,CSGCGYEQYF
NA,NA,TRBJ1-2,TRBV6-5,TGTGCCAGCAGGCGTTCAGGGAGGGACTATGGCTACACCTTC,CASRRSGRDYGYTF
TRBD2,NA,TRBJ2-1,TRBV7-3,TGTGCCAGCAGCATGGGACTAGCGGAACTCAATGAGCAGTTCTTC,CASSMGLAELNEQFF
TRBD1,NA,TRBJ2-1,TRBV30,TGTGCCTGCACAGGGGGGTACAATGAGCAGTTCTTC,CACTGGYNEQFF
TRBD2,NA,TRBJ2-1,TRBV5-1,TGCGCCAGCACCTCTAGCGGGGTGCCCGGCAATGAGCAGTTCTTC,CASTSSGVPGNEQFF
NA,NA,TRBJ1-3,TRBV19,TGTGCCAGTAGAGTACATGTTACAGAGACCACTGGAAACACCATATATTTT,CASRVHVTETTGNTIYF
TRBD2,NA,TRBJ2-1,TRBV6-1,TGTGCCAGCGGCTCCACGGGAGGTGGGGCGCAGTTCTTC,CASGSTGGGAQFF
NA,NA,TRBJ2-2,TRBV7-3,TGTGCCAGCAGACCGGACAGAGCTAACACCGGGGAGCTGTTTTTT,CASRPDRANTGELFF
NA,NA,TRBJ2-7,TRBV19,TGTGCCAGTAGTTGGACAGATTCCTACGAGCAGTACTTC,CASSWTDSYEQYF
TRBD1,NA,TRBJ2-7,TRBV29-1,TGCAGCGTTGACCGGGGACAGGGATCCTACGAGCAGTACTTC,CSVDRGQGSYEQYF
TRBD1,NA,TRBJ1-5,TRBV27,TGTGCCAGCAGCCCCGACAGGGCAGGAGACCAGCCCCAGCATTTT,CASSPDRAGDQPQHF
TRBD1,NA,TRBJ1-1,TRBV27,TGTGCCAGCAGAGGACAGGGGGCGATCACTGAAGCTTTCTTT,CASRGQGAITEAFF